This TCR beta chain was captured by sequencing in a study of T cells in Graves' hyperthyroidism and ophthalmopathy. After removal of 4 bases from V and 9 bases from J, the junction contained 3 bases not matched to a gene. Germline V lookup: CDR1 SNHLY, CDR2 FYNNEI. CDR3 length: 13 residues. The CDR3 regions of TCR beta were amplified from RNA transcripts. HTBI primers drove first-round RT-PCR of the TCR CDR3. TCRdb re-analysed the multiplex PCR reads in MiXCR, keeping a single row per CDR3 protein. The table lists hundreds of thousands of distinct CDR3 sequences, approximately 15% of them singletons. The table lists this clonotype with many counts.

Sequencing was performed on blood. V usage is TRBV2 and J usage is TRBJ2-1; 10 bases are shared with TRBD1. This TCR came from a young woman with Graves' hyperthyroidism. The CDR3 protein is CASSGQGAIEQFF. The DNA of the CDR3 is TGTGCCAGCAGTGGACAGGGGGCAATTGAGCAGTTCTTC.